This T cell receptor beta chain appears in the sequencing data of a study of response to subunit inactivated influenza vaccine. Overall study results and limits: It was suggested by the authors that few new T cells are recruited by each seasonal influenza vaccination.

Looked up from germline, CDR1 is SGHKS and CDR2 is YYEKEE (reference sequence). CDR3 length: 14 amino acids. Trimming left V 4 bases short and J 1 base short, with 11 bases between. For this clonotype: The target antigen is unknown.

Using its own MiXCR run on the RT-PCR reads, TCRdb lists one record per CDR3 protein. The data contain 700,000 to 900,000 distinct CDR3 sequences, approximately 21% of them singletons. This sequence joins TRBV5-5 and TRBJ1-1; D perhaps matches TRBD1 (6 bases). Source: PBMCs from blood, taken around 5 days after vaccination. The sequence was obtained from a man aged 50 to 60 who received an inactivated influenza vaccine. Here the CDR3 DNA reads TGTGCCAGCAGCCTCCGGGACACGAACACTGAAGCTTTCTTT. This translates into CASSLRDTNTEAFF.